Shown below are 27 T cell receptor beta chains from a single sample sequenced in a study of radiation and T cells in renal cell carcinoma. Only in-frame clones appear in the TCRdb table, and some are missing; sequencing was by immunoSEQ multiplex PCR. The sample yields approximately 94,000 clones, 82% seen once. Time point given: baseline pretreatment blood. This sample's treatment: 15 Gy SBRT to primary tumor, nephrectomy 4 weeks later. The sample here was blood, taken from a patient whose treatment included radiotherapy and nephrectomy. These receptor sequences come from a man in his fifties or sixties with renal cell carcinoma.

The chain employs TRBV7-9 and TRBJ2-5; 9 nucleotides line up with TRBD2. This CDR3 is 15 amino acids long. The V and J ends lost 2 bases and 4 bases, in that order; junction bases with no gene match: 5. The V gene's germline CDR1 is SEHNR and CDR2 FQNEAQ (reference sequence). The DNA of the CDR3 is TGTGCCAGCAGCTTATTCAGCGGGAGGTCAGAGACCCAGTACTTC. Protein sequence: CASSLFSGRSETQYF.

This rearrangement joins TRBV10-3 to TRBJ2-2; D unresolved. The V gene lost 5 bases and the J gene lost 4 bases, with 5 bases spanning the gap. This CDR3 has 12 residues. The germline gives CDR1 ENHRY, CDR2 SYGVKD. CDR3 sequence reads: CAISLLTGELFF. CDR3 bases: TGTGCCATCAGTTTACTCACCGGGGAGCTGTTTTTT.

This chain links TRBV25-1 with TRBJ1-1, with D maybe TRBD1 (6 bases). Germline CDR1 is MGHDK and CDR2 is SYGVNS. The CDR3 runs to 14 residues. V gave up 0 bases and J gave up 10 bases, with 15 bases separating them. CDR3 sequence (DNA): TGTGCCAGCAGTGAATACCGGACAGCCGTCGGAGCTTTCTTT. Protein product: CASSEYRTAVGAFF.

This sequence joins TRBV11-2 and TRBJ2-1; 9 positions agree with TRBD2. Germline assignment: CDR1 SGHAT and CDR2 FQNNGV. Germline trimming cut 4 bases from V and 4 bases from J; bases unmatched to any gene: 5. This CDR3 spans 15 amino acids. The chain's CDR3 is CASSWRLAEYNEQFF. CDR3 nucleotide sequence: TGTGCCAGCAGCTGGAGACTAGCGGAGTACAATGAGCAGTTCTTC.

The chain uses TRBV6-7 and TRBJ2-5; the D gene could be TRBD1 or TRBD2 (6 bases each). The end of the DNA aligns better with TRBJ2-7, so the J call may be wrong. TRBV6-7 is classed as an ORF, of uncertain function. The CDR3 is made up of 13 amino acids. The CDR3 is CASRPGGRDEQYF. For the CDR3, the DNA is TGTGCCAGCAGGCCCGGGGGCCGGGACGAGCAGTACTTC.

The chain recombines TRBV5-1 with TRBJ2-1; the match to TRBD2 covers 9 bases. With V trimmed by 2 bases and J by 4 bases, 4 bases remained unmatched. Germline V gene sequence: CDR1 SGHRS, CDR2 YFSETQ. This CDR3 has 15 amino acids. As DNA, the CDR3 is TGCGCCAGCAGCTTAGGCGGGAGGGCATACAATGAGCAGTTCTTC. As protein: CASSLGGRAYNEQFF.

This chain links TRBV4-1 with TRBJ2-1; tentatively, D is TRBD2 (7 bases). V was shortened by 1 base and J by 4 bases, with 14 bases between the two germline ends. In germline, CDR1 is MGHRA, CDR2 YSYEKL. The CDR3 totals 16 residues. Written as DNA, the CDR3 is TGCGCCAGCAGCCAAGGGCGCGGGGGCAGGTACAATGAGCAGTTCTTC. This gives the protein CASSQGRGGRYNEQFF.

This chain joins TRBV4-1 and TRBJ2-7; 8 bases match TRBD2. The CDR3 consists of 15 residues. J was trimmed by 3 bases and V by 1 base; bases with no gene match: 5. In germline, CDR1 is MGHRA, CDR2 YSYEKL. CDR3 coding DNA: TGCGCCAGCAGCCAAGGGTTAGCGGGGAACTACGAGCAGTACTTC. This encodes CASSQGLAGNYEQYF.

The rearrangement links TRBV10-3 to TRBJ2-1; 9 nucleotides match TRBD2. The CDR3 sequence is 16 residues long. Germline V CDR1 and CDR2: ENHRY, SYGVKD. Germline trimming cut 0 bases from V and 5 bases from J; bases unmatched to any gene: 5. The CDR3 DNA sequence: TGTGCCATCAGTGAGTCAGCAGCGGGAGGCAACAATGAGCAGTTCTTC. Its translation: CAISESAAGGNNEQFF.

The J gene is TRBJ2-7, the V gene TRBV7-2; D remains ambiguous. Trimming shortened V by 5 bases and J by 2 bases, and 4 bases separated the two germline ends. Germline V gives CDR1 SGHTA, CDR2 FQGNSA. CDR3 size: 11 residues. The CDR3 coding sequence is TGTGCCAGCAGCCAGGCCTACGAGCAGTACTTC. It yields the protein CASSQAYEQYF.

This chain links TRBV7-2 with TRBJ1-3, with D unclear. This CDR3 is 14 amino acids long. The ends were cut back, 2 bases at V and 4 bases at J, with 9 bases in the middle. Germline CDR1 reads SGHTA; CDR2 reads FQGNSA. CDR3 nucleotide sequence: TGTGCCAGCAGCTTACGTGAGGTCGGAAACACCATATATTTT. Translation gives CASSLREVGNTIYF.

The V gene is TRBV6-1, the J gene TRBJ2-1; D not resolved. The V end was cut by 4 bases, the J end by 0 bases, with 4 bases between. CDR1 and CDR2 from the germline V gene are MNHNS and SASEGT. This CDR3 contains 13 residues. CDR3 region: CASSVYSYNEQFF. The CDR3 nucleotides read TGTGCCAGCAGTGTATACTCCTACAATGAGCAGTTCTTC.

V usage is TRBV7-2 and J usage is TRBJ2-2; D remains unclear. CDR1 is SGHTA and CDR2 is FQGNSA in the germline V gene. V was cut by 4 bases and J by 10 bases, with 10 bases left in between. The CDR3 runs 12 residues. The chain's CDR3 is CASSSAFLELFF. The CDR3 bases are TGTGCCAGCAGCTCCGCGTTTTTGGAGCTGTTTTTT.

The chain carries TRBV19 and TRBJ2-7; 10 bases line up with TRBD1. The CDR3 is made up of 19 amino acids. CDR1 is LNHDA and CDR2 is SQIVND in the germline V gene (reference sequence). V was clipped by 3 bases and J by 3 bases; unmatched bases: 17. For the CDR3, the DNA is TGTGCCAGTAGTATGGGGACAGGGGTAGCGGGAACGCAGGACTACGAGCAGTACTTC. Protein: CASSMGTGVAGTQDYEQYF. The full variable domain, rest sourced from reference TRBV19 and TRBJ2-7, is DGGITQSPKYLFRKEGQNVTLSCEQNLNHDAMYWYRQDPGQGLRLIYYSQIVNDFQKGDIAEGYSVSREKKESFPLTVTSAQKNPTAFYLCASSMGTGVAGTQDYEQYFGPGTRLTVT.

The V call is TRBV9, the J call TRBJ2-5; 10 bases map to TRBD2. The J call may be incorrect, as the DNA end agrees better with TRBJ2-7. Per the germline V gene, CDR1 is SGDLS and CDR2 is YYNGEE. CDR3 length: 15 amino acids. CDR3 sequence: CASSVGTSGAYEQYF. Here the CDR3 DNA reads TGTGCCAGCAGCGTAGGGACTAGCGGTGCCTACGAGCAGTACTTC.

The chain combines TRBV19 with TRBJ2-7, with TRBD1 identical over 11 bases. The trim removed 4 bases at V and 7 bases at J, leaving 6 bases unmatched. From germline, CDR1 is LNHDA and CDR2 SQIVND (reference sequence). CDR3 size: 14 residues. For the CDR3, the DNA is TGTGCCAGTAGTACCACCGGGACAGGGGGAGAGCAGTACTTC. Protein sequence: CASSTTGTGGEQYF.

V gene TRBV27 combines with J gene TRBJ1-1, with D maybe TRBD1 (5 bases). CDR3 length: 15 amino acids. Trimming removed 5 bases at V and 4 bases at J, with 17 bases between. Per germline, CDR1 MNHEY and CDR2 SMNVEV (reference sequence). CDR3 in DNA: TGTGCCAGCAGTCTCATGGGGCCGGAGGGCACTGAAGCTTTCTTT. This gives the protein CASSLMGPEGTEAFF.

J is TRBJ2-5 and V is TRBV10-2, with 14 bases lining up with TRBD2. V shed 3 bases and J 6 bases; nucleotides not matched to a gene: 9. CDR3 length: 17 amino acids. Germline CDR1 WSHSY, CDR2 SAAADI. CDR3: CASSDPKTSGRVKTQYF. CDR3 nucleotide sequence: TGCGCCAGCAGTGACCCTAAGACTAGCGGGAGGGTAAAGACCCAGTACTTC.

V is TRBV29-1 and J is TRBJ1-3; D remains ambiguous. The CDR3 spans 14 residues. With 6 bases removed from V and 3 bases from J, the gap between germline ends came to 15 bases. CDR1 is SQVTM, CDR2 ANQGSEA, per germline. CDR3 nucleotides: TGCAGCGTGGCCGTGGGGTTAGTTGGAAACACCATATATTTT. Its protein is CSVAVGLVGNTIYF.

The chain combines TRBV4-1 with TRBJ2-2, with a possible D match to TRBD2 (6 bases). This CDR3 region has 15 residues. Germline CDR1 MGHRA, CDR2 YSYEKL. V was clipped by 0 bases and J by 7 bases, with 12 bases between them. CDR3 bases: TGCGCCAGCAGCCAAGATTATGGAGGGAACGGGGAGCTGTTTTTT. Its protein product is CASSQDYGGNGELFF.

The chain carries TRBV19 and TRBJ1-2; D unclear. V lost 3 bases and J lost 0, with 8 bases in between. This CDR3 is 14 amino acids long. CDR1 and CDR2 (germline): LNHDA, SQIVND (reference sequence). CDR3 protein: CASSIPRTNYGYTF. CDR3 nucleotides: TGTGCCAGTAGTATTCCAAGAACTAACTATGGCTACACCTTC.

This rearrangement joins TRBV19 to TRBJ1-2; the D gene is possibly TRBD1 (6 bases). CDR1 is LNHDA, CDR2 SQIVND, per germline (reference sequence). Between the trimmed V and J ends, which lost 3 bases and 2 bases, there was a span of 10 bases. This CDR3 spans 14 amino acids. The CDR3 here is CASSMGGENYGYTF. As DNA, the CDR3 is TGTGCCAGTAGTATGGGGGGCGAAAACTATGGCTACACCTTC.

This clone was picked up many times. The genes are TRBV28 and TRBJ2-1; possible D gene TRBD2, 5 bases. Trimming took 7 bases from V and 2 from J, leaving 24 bases between them. Per germline, CDR1 MDHEN and CDR2 SYDVKM. The CDR3 contains 18 residues. CDR3 coding DNA: TGTGCCAGCACCGGCGTAAGTTCCAGCGGCCGAACCTACAATGAGCAGTTCTTC. It translates to CASTGVSSSGRTYNEQFF.

Details on this clone: The junction departs from the called germline gene at one end, perhaps through a read error. This sequence joins TRBV7-3 and TRBJ1-1; D gene unclear. This CDR3 comprises 14 residues. Germline V gene lookup returns CDR1 SGHTA and CDR2 FQGTGA. As DNA, the CDR3 is TGTGCCAGCAGCTTTGGGCGGTTGAACACTGAAGTTTTCTTT. Its protein product is CASSFGRLNTEVFF. Supplemented by reference TRBV7-3 and TRBJ1-1, the full variable domain reads GAGVSQTPSNKVTEKGKYVELRCDPISGHTALYWYRQSLGQGPEFLIYFQGTGAADDSGLPNDRFFAVRPEGSVSTLKIQRTERGDSAVYLCASSFGRLNTEVFFGQGTRLTVV.

The V gene is TRBV4-3, the J gene TRBJ2-5; 12 nucleotides agree with TRBD2. The CDR3 loop spans 16 amino acids. From germline, CDR1 is LGHNA and CDR2 YSLEER. The V and J ends lost 1 base and 0 bases, in that order; junction bases with no gene match: 0. This chain's CDR3 is CASSQGTSGDQETQYF. The CDR3 DNA reads as TGCGCCAGCAGCCAAGGGACTAGCGGGGACCAAGAGACCCAGTACTTC.

The V and J genes are TRBV29-1 and TRBJ2-7, with TRBD1 matching over 9 bases. Unmatched junction bases numbered 12, after V lost 6 bases and J lost 0 bases. This CDR3 region has 16 residues. The germline V gene has CDR1 SQVTM and CDR2 ANQGSEA. This CDR3 is CSVLKGTGGLSYEQYF. The CDR3 DNA is TGCAGCGTCCTAAAAGGTACAGGGGGCCTCTCCTACGAGCAGTACTTC.

The chain joins TRBV6-5 to TRBJ1-2; D is ambiguous. Germline V gene lookup returns CDR1 MNHEY and CDR2 SVGAGI. V lost 7 bases to trimming and J lost 4 bases, with 10 bases between them. This CDR3 is 12 amino acids long. The CDR3 loop is CASKNSFYGYTF. Written as DNA, the CDR3 is TGTGCCAGCAAAAACAGTTTCTATGGCTACACCTTC.